This T cell receptor (beta chain) was profiled in a study of regulatory T cells in long-lasting Graves disease. For TCR beta, libraries came from iRepertoire HTBI primers and Arm-PCR of CDR3 regions. Original data processing: Identified segments across samples numbered roughly 60 TRBV and roughly 15 TRBJ. MiXCR was run by TCRdb on the multiplex PCR reads, yielding one entry per CDR3 protein. In this record, the V and J calls reflect TCRdb's handling and not the investigators' own analysis. The repertoire holds fewer than 550,000 distinct CDR3 sequences, with 20% to 25% as singletons. Time point: persistent/refractory GD, antithyroid drugs over 5 years with positive TRAb. PBMCs provided the RNA from which the TCR library was made. Comments on this clonotype: Its cognate antigen is unknown.

Study-wide results and caveats: The analysis examined peripheral blood only and excluded thyroid tissue.

Source: peripheral blood mononuclear cells (PBMCs), taken when the disease was refractory, from a patient treated with antithyroid drugs. This clonotype originated in a female donor with Graves disease.

The CDR3 DNA is TGTGCCATCAGGGAACAGACAGGGGTCGGCACTGAAGCTTTCTTT. This gives the protein CAIREQTGVGTEAFF. The rearrangement uses TRBV10-3 and TRBJ1-1, with 8 bases identical to TRBD1. The CDR3 is 15 amino acids. V shed 6 bases and J 4 bases; nucleotides not matched to a gene: 10. Germline assignment: CDR1 ENHRY and CDR2 SYGVKD.